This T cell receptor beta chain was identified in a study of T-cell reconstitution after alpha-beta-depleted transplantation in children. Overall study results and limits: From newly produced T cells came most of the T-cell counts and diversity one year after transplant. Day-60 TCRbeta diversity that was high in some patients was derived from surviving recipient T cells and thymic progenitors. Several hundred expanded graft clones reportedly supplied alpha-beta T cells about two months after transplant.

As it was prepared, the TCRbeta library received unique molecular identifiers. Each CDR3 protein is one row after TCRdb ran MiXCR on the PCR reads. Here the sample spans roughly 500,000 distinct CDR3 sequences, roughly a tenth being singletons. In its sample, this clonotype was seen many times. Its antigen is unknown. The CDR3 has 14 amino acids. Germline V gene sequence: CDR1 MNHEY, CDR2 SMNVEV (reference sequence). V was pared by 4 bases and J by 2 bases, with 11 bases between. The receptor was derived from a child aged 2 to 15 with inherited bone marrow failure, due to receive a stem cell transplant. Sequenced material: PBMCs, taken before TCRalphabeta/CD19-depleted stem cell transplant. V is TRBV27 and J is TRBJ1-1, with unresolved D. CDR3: CASSSGRVNTEAFF. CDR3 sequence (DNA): TGTGCCAGCAGTTCCGGACGGGTTAACACTGAAGCTTTCTTT.